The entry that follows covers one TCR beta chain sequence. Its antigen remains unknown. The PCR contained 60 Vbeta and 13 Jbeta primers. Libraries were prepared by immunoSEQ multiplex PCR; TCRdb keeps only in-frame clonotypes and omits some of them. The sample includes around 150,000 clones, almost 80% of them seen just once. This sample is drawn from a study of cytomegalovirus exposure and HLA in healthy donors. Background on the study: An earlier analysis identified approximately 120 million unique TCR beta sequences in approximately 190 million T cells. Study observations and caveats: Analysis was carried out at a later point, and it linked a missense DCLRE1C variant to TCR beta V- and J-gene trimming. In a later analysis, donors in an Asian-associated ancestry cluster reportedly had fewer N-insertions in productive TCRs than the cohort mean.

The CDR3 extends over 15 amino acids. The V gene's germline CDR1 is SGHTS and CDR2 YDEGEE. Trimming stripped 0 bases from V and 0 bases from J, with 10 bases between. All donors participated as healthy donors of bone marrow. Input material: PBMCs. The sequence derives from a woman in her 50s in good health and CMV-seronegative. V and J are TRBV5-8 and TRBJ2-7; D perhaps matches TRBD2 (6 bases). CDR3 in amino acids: CASSLVGRGSYEQYF. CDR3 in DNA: TGTGCCAGCAGCTTGGTAGGGCGGGGCTCCTACGAGCAGTACTTC.